This is a list of T cell receptor beta chains from one sample in a study of shared clonotypes between healthy human individuals. Some clones are missing from TCRdb's copy, which holds only in-frame ones; the method was immunoSEQ multiplex PCR. The repertoire holds about 2.1 million clones, with over 85% as singletons. The sample was naive CD8+ T cells from PBMCs. The receptor source for this set is a man between 18 and 29 years old in good health. Some clones in this sample may be carry-over from other donors' samples. Both conserved end residues are part of each CDR3. A D gene is named only where the DNA matches it firmly.

J	length	V	D	CDR3
TRBJ1-1	15	TRBV12-5	NA	CASGFEGGPNTEAFF
TRBJ2-7	16	TRBV7-8	TRBD1	CASSSETGPLYYEQYF
TRBJ1-1	15	TRBV5-1	NA	CASSLASNMNTEAFF
TRBJ2-3	16	TRBV6-1	TRBD2	CAISEGVAGYLDTQYF
TRBJ2-5	14	TRBV29-1	TRBD1	CSVGTGQGQETQYF
TRBJ1-2	13	TRBV27	NA	CASSWGGPYGYTF
TRBJ2-1	12	TRBV12-5	NA	CASGFQANEQFF
TRBJ1-1	12	TRBV28	NA	CASSFFNTEAFF
TRBJ2-7	13	TRBV25-1	NA	CASTERNFYEQYF
TRBJ1-5	14	TRBV6-5	NA	CASSYGRGHQPQHF
TRBJ2-7	12	TRBV13	NA	CASSPGQHEQYF
TRBJ2-7	14	TRBV15	TRBD2	CATSKSGRAYEQYF
TRBJ1-2	13	TRBV29-1	TRBD1	CSVDDRGLAGYTF
TRBJ2-7	15	TRBV27	TRBD2	CASSTPGGAGYEQYF
TRBJ1-1	14	TRBV27	NA	CASSLGQTSTEAFF
TRBJ2-3	14	TRBV5-5	NA	CASSFSRESDTQYF
TRBJ2-7	15	TRBV4-1	TRBD2	CASSQTSGSSYEQYF
TRBJ2-3	16	TRBV4-1	NA	CASSQERRGSTDTQYF
TRBJ2-5	20	TRBV4-1	TRBD2	CASSPYSSAGLAGEQETQYF
TRBJ1-5	15	TRBV28	NA	CASSFRADSNQPQHF
TRBJ2-3	15	TRBV12-5	NA	CASAGDLASTDTQYF
TRBJ1-2	14	TRBV5-8	NA	CASSLDLEDYGYTF
TRBJ2-5	15	TRBV27	TRBD2	CASRPLGGDLETQYF
TRBJ1-2	14	TRBV10-3	NA	CAITPGVGDDGYTF
TRBJ1-2	11	TRBV21-1	NA	CASSLHRGYTF
TRBJ1-5	14	TRBV19	NA	CASSIRGLGQPQHF
TRBJ1-1	13	TRBV28	NA	CASSLSPDRSGFF